One sample yielded the 27 T cell receptor beta chains listed below, sequenced in a study of cytotoxic CD8 clonotypes in ibrutinib-treated CLL. Only in-frame clones appear in the TCRdb table, and some are missing; sequencing was by immunoSEQ multiplex PCR. The sample has over 250,000 clones, more than 70% seen once; the top ten hold approximately 5.1%. Sequenced here: PBMCs, sampled at disease progression, from a patient treated with ibrutinib. The receptors were gathered from a human donor with chronic lymphocytic leukemia.

The genes are TRBV2 and TRBJ2-5; 8 bases match TRBD2. CDR3 length equals 14 residues. In germline, CDR1 is SNHLY, CDR2 FYNNEI. V shed 5 bases and J 2 bases; nucleotides not matched to a gene: 4. The CDR3 DNA is TGTGCCAGCAGTTACGGGGGGGGTCAAGAGACCCAGTACTTC. This gives the protein CASSYGGGQETQYF.

The chain is built from TRBV7-9 and TRBJ2-7; TRBD1 is a possible D gene (5 bases). From germline, CDR1 is SEHNR and CDR2 FQNEAQ (reference sequence). Trimming removed 1 base at V and 6 bases at J, with 7 bases between. The length of the CDR3 is 12 residues. CDR3: CASSLGGLEQYF. Here the CDR3 DNA reads TGTGCCAGCAGCTTAGGGGGCCTCGAGCAGTACTTC.

The V and J genes are TRBV7-2 and TRBJ2-7, with D tentatively TRBD1 (5 bases). The CDR3 consists of 13 residues. The germline V and J ends were trimmed by 5 bases and 6 bases, with 14 bases remaining between them. CDR1 is SGHTA, CDR2 FQGNSA, per germline. The CDR3 region is CASSPRQGIEQYF. In DNA, the CDR3 is TGTGCCAGCAGCCCACGGCAGGGAATCGAGCAGTACTTC.

The chain has TRBV5-8 and TRBJ2-6; no firm D call. With 2 bases removed from V and 0 bases from J, the gap between germline ends came to 12 bases. Germline values: CDR1 SGHTS, CDR2 YDEGEE. CDR3 length equals 17 residues. CDR3 sequence (DNA): TGTGCCAGCAGCTTCCTCTTGAGCGCCTCTGGGGCCAACGTCCTGACTTTC. This sequence encodes CASSFLLSASGANVLTF.

This sequence joins TRBV5-5 and TRBJ2-7; the D is unclear. CDR3 length equals 13 residues. Per germline, CDR1 SGHKS and CDR2 YYEKEE (reference sequence). V was pared by 3 bases and J by 4 bases, with 11 bases between. The CDR3: CASSSSVVYEQYF. DNA of the CDR3: TGTGCCAGCAGCTCCTCTGTCGTTTACGAGCAGTACTTC.

Only one count was recorded for this clone. DNA of the CDR3: TGTGCCAGCAATGAGGTGGGGCGGGACATTCAGTACTTC. Its protein product is CASNEVGRDIQYF. This rearrangement joins TRBV2 to TRBJ2-4, with D perhaps given as TRBD1 or TRBD2 (5 bases each). Per the germline V gene, CDR1 is SNHLY and CDR2 is FYNNEI. The V and J ends lost 7 bases and 8 bases respectively, with 15 bases between them. The CDR3 runs 13 residues.

The chain couples TRBV27 to TRBJ1-1; 8 bases are a match to TRBD1. With V trimmed by 1 base and J by 6 bases, 22 bases remained unmatched. The CDR3 spans 20 residues. CDR1 and CDR2 (germline): MNHEY, SMNVEV (reference sequence). The CDR3 coding sequence is TGTGCCAGCAGTTTATTCAGCCCACCTTTCCGGGACAGGCCTTCTCCTGAAGCTTTCTTT. Protein product: CASSLFSPPFRDRPSPEAFF.

In this sample, this clone turned up once. This chain joins TRBV5-5 and TRBJ1-2; no reliable D call. Germline V gene lookup returns CDR1 SGHKS and CDR2 YYEKEE (reference sequence). Trimming removed 4 bases at V and 4 bases at J, with 17 bases between. The CDR3 has 15 residues. In nucleotides, the CDR3 is TGTGCCAGCAGCCCTGACCCCAGGAACCCCTATGGCTACACCTTC. It yields the protein CASSPDPRNPYGYTF. Looking up the rest from reference TRBV5-5 and TRBJ1-2 gives the full variable domain: DAGVTQSPTHLIKTRGQQVTLRCSPISGHKSVSWYQQVLGQGPQFIFQYYEKEERGRGNFPDRFSARQFPNYSSELNVNALLLGDSALYLCASSPDPRNPYGYTFGSGTRLTVV.

This clone has just a few counts. The chain recombines TRBV11-2 with TRBJ2-7; tentatively, D is TRBD1 or TRBD2 (5 bases each). Germline V gives CDR1 SGHAT, CDR2 FQNNGV. This CDR3 region has 15 residues. The germline V and J ends were trimmed by 1 base and 4 bases, with 14 bases remaining between them. The CDR3 loop is CASSLVGAYLYEQYF. The CDR3 bases are TGTGCCAGCAGCTTAGTCGGGGCCTACTTATACGAGCAGTACTTC.

In DNA, the CDR3 is TGTGCCAGCAGTTGGACAGGGTCAGGTTCACCCCTCCACTTT. This encodes CASSWTGSGSPLHF. V and J are TRBV6-5 and TRBJ1-6; the match to TRBD1 covers 8 bases. The CDR3 has 14 amino acids. Germline V gene lookup returns CDR1 MNHEY and CDR2 SVGAGI. The junction had 5 bases not matched to a gene; V was cut back by 4 bases and J by 9 bases.

The gene calls are TRBV7-9 and TRBJ2-2; D not resolved. This CDR3 contains 16 residues. Germline CDR1 SEHNR, CDR2 FQNEAQ (reference sequence). V gave up 5 bases and J gave up 7 bases, with 20 bases separating them. The CDR3: CASSHSVARYRGELFF. The DNA for the CDR3 is TGTGCCAGCAGCCACTCTGTGGCTAGATACCGCGGGGAGCTGTTTTTT. Using reference TRBV7-9 and TRBJ2-2 for the parts outside the CDR3, the full variable domain is DTGVSQNPRHKITKRGQNVTFRCDPISEHNRLYWYRQTLGQGPEFLTYFQNEAQLEKSRLLSDRFSAERPKGSFSTLEIQRTEQGDSAMYLCASSHSVARYRGELFFGEGSRLTVL.

This clone was observed a few times. The rearrangement uses TRBV7-3 and TRBJ2-2; possible D gene TRBD1, 6 bases. V was trimmed by 4 bases and J by 5 bases, leaving 11 bases between them. CDR1 and CDR2 from the germline V gene are SGHTA and FQGTGA. This CDR3 comprises 14 residues. The CDR3 coding sequence is TGTGCCAGCAGCTCGACAGGCCTTACCGGGGAGCTGTTTTTT. Protein: CASSSTGLTGELFF.

This clone appeared once. The chain carries TRBV5-6 and TRBJ1-2; D might be TRBD1 (5 bases). This CDR3 region has 14 residues. V dropped 4 bases and J dropped 4 bases, with 14 bases sitting between them. Germline CDR1 reads SGHDT; CDR2 reads YYEEEE. Here the CDR3 reads CASSLPGRTYGYTF. CDR3 DNA: TGTGCCAGCAGCCTTCCGGGACGCACCTATGGCTACACCTTC.

The chain links TRBV18 to TRBJ2-7; 7 bases match TRBD1. Trimming cost V 2 bases and J 2 bases; bases outside gene matches: 3. The CDR3 covers 14 residues. Germline V gives CDR1 KGHSH, CDR2 LQKENI. CDR3 region: CASSPYQGAYEQYF. The CDR3 coding sequence is TGTGCCAGCTCACCATATCAGGGGGCCTACGAGCAGTACTTC.

The chain employs TRBV15 and TRBJ1-1; D is unclear. Germline CDR1 LNHNV, CDR2 YYDKDF (reference sequence). CDR3 size: 11 residues. Trimming removed 3 bases at V and 6 bases at J, with 5 bases between. This chain's CDR3 is CATSRNSEAFF. Here the CDR3 DNA reads TGTGCCACCAGCAGGAATTCTGAAGCTTTCTTT.

V gene TRBV13 combines with J gene TRBJ2-7, with D unresolved. The CDR3 contains 14 residues. The V and J ends lost 3 bases and 9 bases respectively, with 18 bases between them. Germline V gene sequence: CDR1 PRHDT, CDR2 FYEKMQ (reference sequence). The CDR3 here is CASSFDSYAGGQYF. For the CDR3, the DNA is TGTGCCAGCAGCTTCGACTCGTACGCTGGTGGGCAGTACTTC.

The chain joins TRBV2 to TRBJ1-2; D perhaps matches TRBD1 (6 bases). V gave up 9 bases and J gave up 6 bases, with 17 bases separating them. The germline CDR1 and CDR2 sequences are SNHLY and FYNNEI. CDR3 size: 13 residues. CDR3 protein: CARDGTPRNGYTF. In nucleotides, the CDR3 is TGTGCCAGGGACGGGACACCCCGGAATGGCTACACCTTC. Using reference TRBV2 and TRBJ1-2 for the parts outside the CDR3, the full variable domain is EPEVTQTPSHQVTQMGQEVILRCVPISNHLYFYWYRQILGQKVEFLVSFYNNEISEKSEIFDDQFSVERPDGSNFTLKIRSTKLEDSAMYFCARDGTPRNGYTFGSGTRLTVV.

The genes are TRBV6-5 and TRBJ2-5; D unresolved. The CDR3 is 12 residues long. The V and J ends lost 11 bases and 3 bases respectively, with 13 bases between them. Germline V gene sequence: CDR1 MNHEY, CDR2 SVGAGI. The CDR3: CAAQDTEETQYF. The DNA of the CDR3 is TGTGCCGCGCAAGACACTGAAGAGACCCAGTACTTC.

This clone appeared a few times. This chain links TRBV4-2 with TRBJ2-7; D remains ambiguous. Per the germline V gene, CDR1 is LGHNA and CDR2 is YNFKEQ. There are 13 residues in the CDR3. The V and J ends lost 3 bases and 0 bases respectively, with 6 bases between them. The CDR3 loop is CASSQEISYEQYF. The CDR3 DNA reads as TGTGCCAGCAGCCAGGAAATCTCCTACGAGCAGTACTTC.

V gene TRBV6-1 combines with J gene TRBJ1-4, with D perhaps TRBD1 (5 bases). Per the germline V gene, CDR1 is MNHNS and CDR2 is SASEGT. The CDR3 loop spans 15 amino acids. Trimming removed 6 bases at V and 4 bases at J, with 15 bases between. The CDR3 reads CASSDGWGYNEKLFF. The DNA of the CDR3 is TGTGCCAGCAGCGATGGTTGGGGGTATAATGAAAAACTGTTTTTT.

This chain connects TRBV7-3 to TRBJ2-5, with D perhaps TRBD2 (6 bases). Looked up from germline, CDR1 is SGHTA and CDR2 is FQGTGA. V gave up 2 bases and J gave up 5 bases, with 15 bases separating them. This CDR3 has 15 residues. CDR3 in DNA: TGTGCCAGCAGCTTATGGTCGGGGGACGGGGAGACCCAGTACTTC. Residues: CASSLWSGDGETQYF.

This sequence joins TRBV2 and TRBJ2-7; D is unclear. The V end was cut by 8 bases, the J end by 6 bases, with 23 bases between. This CDR3 is built from 15 residues. Germline CDR1 reads SNHLY; CDR2 reads FYNNEI. In DNA form, the CDR3 reads TGTGCCAGCGGAGATTGGCAGGTGGGGTTGGGCGAGCAGTACTTC. This gives the protein CASGDWQVGLGEQYF.

This rearrangement joins TRBV15 to TRBJ2-1; 8 bases are shared with TRBD2. This CDR3 comprises 15 residues. The junction had 7 bases not matched to a gene; V was cut back by 4 bases and J by 5 bases. Germline lookup yields CDR1 LNHNV and CDR2 YYDKDF (reference sequence). The CDR3 is CATSTWTSSNNEQFF. CDR3 in DNA: TGTGCCACCAGCACCTGGACTAGCTCGAACAATGAGCAGTTCTTC.

The chain links TRBV28 to TRBJ1-3; D gene ambiguous. V was cut by 7 bases and J by 4 bases, with 14 bases left in between. The germline CDR1 and CDR2 sequences are MDHEN and SYDVKM. The CDR3 covers 14 residues. CDR3 loop: CASIRGSAGNTIYF. In nucleotides, the CDR3 is TGTGCCAGCATCCGAGGGTCGGCAGGAAACACCATATATTTT.

The rearrangement uses TRBV19 and TRBJ2-7; a weak D match, TRBD2 (5 bases). The CDR3 runs 13 residues. Germline V gene sequence: CDR1 LNHDA, CDR2 SQIVND (reference sequence). The germline V and J ends were trimmed by 5 bases and 3 bases, with 11 bases remaining between them. The CDR3 DNA is TGTGCCAGTAGTCCGGGGAGAGGCTACGAGCAGTACTTC. Its translation is CASSPGRGYEQYF.

The gene calls are TRBV28 and TRBJ2-7; either TRBD1 or TRBD2 may supply D (6 bases each). The CDR3 loop spans 16 amino acids. CDR1 MDHEN and CDR2 SYDVKM come from the germline V gene. V was clipped by 5 bases and J by 1 base, with 18 bases between them. The CDR3 sequence: CASSPLGGLQSYEQYF. The CDR3 DNA sequence: TGTGCCAGCAGTCCATTGGGGGGCCTCCAATCCTACGAGCAGTACTTC.

The chain links TRBV15 to TRBJ1-2; TRBD1 is a possible D gene (5 bases). This CDR3 has 14 amino acids. Per germline, CDR1 LNHNV and CDR2 YYDKDF (reference sequence). The V end was cut by 0 bases, the J end by 7 bases, with 12 bases between. The CDR3 here is CATSRDQGTFGYTF. The CDR3 nucleotides read TGTGCCACCAGCAGAGACCAAGGGACTTTTGGCTACACCTTC.